A single sample gave rise to the 12 T cell receptor beta chains below, sequenced in a study of blood T cell repertoires in COVID-19. Sequenced by immunoSEQ multiplex PCR; TCRdb stores in-frame clones only, minus some. The sample yields 200,000 to 250,000 clones, 80% to 90% seen once. Input material: PBMCs or T cells enriched from blood (not recorded which). These TCRs come from a woman aged 18 to 35 in a cohort exposed to, infected with or recovered from COVID-19 (not recorded which).

The J gene is TRBJ2-5, the V gene TRBV14; 8 bases match TRBD1. With V trimmed by 0 bases and J by 5 bases, 11 bases remained unmatched. CDR3 size: 17 residues. Germline values: CDR1 SGHDN, CDR2 FVKESK. CDR3 sequence: CASSQDWRQGYSETQYF. In DNA form, the CDR3 reads TGTGCCAGCAGCCAAGATTGGCGACAGGGGTATTCGGAGACCCAGTACTTC.

The chain couples TRBV4-2 to TRBJ2-3; 11 positions match TRBD2. Germline V gives CDR1 LGHNA, CDR2 YNFKEQ. The CDR3 runs 16 residues. V trimming: 0 bases; J trimming: 5 bases; junction bases outside the gene matches: 4. CDR3 DNA sequence: TGTGCCAGCAGCCAAGATCAACTAGCGGGAGAAGATACGCAGTATTTT. Its translation is CASSQDQLAGEDTQYF.

The chain links TRBV9 to TRBJ1-4; 7 bases fit TRBD1. CDR1 SGDLS and CDR2 YYNGEE come from the germline V gene. The CDR3 is 16 residues long. After removal of 3 bases from V and 5 bases from J, the junction contained 10 bases not matched to a gene. The CDR3 DNA reads as TGTGCCAGCAGCGCTCAAGCTCAGGGGGACAATGAAAAACTGTTTTTT. This translates into CASSAQAQGDNEKLFF.

V gene TRBV27 combines with J gene TRBJ2-5, with 9 bases identical to TRBD2. The germline V gene has CDR1 MNHEY and CDR2 SMNVEV (reference sequence). Trimming took 4 bases from V and 6 from J; bases not matched to a gene: 6. The CDR3 consists of 14 residues. The CDR3 DNA sequence: TGTGCCAGCAGTTCGGGACTAGCAGTGAAGACCCAGTACTTC. Encoded protein: CASSSGLAVKTQYF.

This clone came up a few times. The V gene is TRBV5-1, the J gene TRBJ2-7, with D unclear. In germline, CDR1 is SGHRS, CDR2 YFSETQ. This CDR3 region has 12 residues. Deletions cut 1 base from V and 6 bases from J, with 8 bases between. The CDR3 DNA sequence: TGCGCCAGCAGCTTGACTACCGTCGAGCAGTACTTC. Translating it yields CASSLTTVEQYF.

This chain joins TRBV9 and TRBJ1-3, with 8 nucleotides matching TRBD1. V trimming: 2 bases; J trimming: 3 bases; junction bases outside the gene matches: 7. CDR3 length: 16 residues. Germline CDR1 SGDLS, CDR2 YYNGEE. CDR3 sequence (DNA): TGTGCCAGCAGCGTGACAGGGGCCGAACATGGAAACACCATATATTTT. It yields the protein CASSVTGAEHGNTIYF.

V usage is TRBV6-5 and J usage is TRBJ2-7, with D possibly being TRBD2 (5 bases). Germline V gene sequence: CDR1 MNHEY, CDR2 SVGAGI. This CDR3 comprises 14 residues. Trimming pared 2 bases from V and 4 bases from J, leaving 12 bases between. The CDR3 here is CASSYGGLGYEQYF. CDR3 coding DNA: TGTGCCAGCAGTTACGGCGGGTTAGGTTACGAGCAGTACTTC.

The chain employs TRBV6-2 or TRBV6-3 and TRBJ2-3, with 7 bases matching TRBD2. The CDR3 loop spans 14 amino acids. With V trimmed by 5 bases and J by 0 bases, 2 bases remained unmatched. Germline values: CDR1 MNHEY, CDR2 SVGEGT. CDR3 sequence: CASSQAGSTDTQYF. The CDR3, as DNA: TGTGCCAGCAGTCAAGCGGGAAGCACAGATACGCAGTATTTT.

This clone was observed a handful of times. The chain has TRBV19 and TRBJ1-2; the match to TRBD1 covers 12 bases. Germline V CDR1 and CDR2: LNHDA, SQIVND (reference sequence). This CDR3 contains 18 residues. V shed 5 bases, J shed 1 base, and the junction held 11 bases outside the gene matches. The CDR3 region has the DNA TGTGCCAGTAGTCCTCCCGGGACAGGGGGCGCATTTAACTATGGCTACACCTTC. Its protein is CASSPPGTGGAFNYGYTF.

This chain uses TRBV2 with TRBJ2-1, with no clear D. The CDR3 contains 13 residues. Deletions cut 7 bases from V and 3 bases from J, with 10 bases between. Germline V gives CDR1 SNHLY, CDR2 FYNNEI. The CDR3 protein is CASNVVLYNEQFF. The CDR3 coding sequence is TGTGCCAGCAATGTAGTCCTCTACAATGAGCAGTTCTTC.

The chain combines TRBV9 with TRBJ1-5; tentative D call: TRBD1 (6 bases). V lost 4 bases and J 5 bases, leaving 13 bases between the germline ends. The germline CDR1 and CDR2 sequences are SGDLS and YYNGEE. The CDR3 spans 14 residues. This CDR3 is CASSLSGGHQPQHF. CDR3 in DNA: TGTGCCAGCAGCCTCTCTGGGGGCCATCAGCCCCAGCATTTT.

J is TRBJ1-5 and V is TRBV7-9; possibly TRBD1 for D (5 bases). Germline V gives CDR1 SEHNR, CDR2 FQNEAQ (reference sequence). The CDR3 runs to 14 residues. With 2 bases removed from V and 3 bases from J, the gap between germline ends came to 8 bases. CDR3 in amino acids: CASSLQGDNQPQHF. The CDR3 DNA reads TGTGCCAGCAGCTTACAGGGTGACAATCAGCCCCAGCATTTT.